This T cell receptor (beta chain) emerged from a study of regulatory T cells in long-lasting Graves disease. Germline V CDR1 and CDR2: SGHDT, YYEEEE. CDR3 length equals 15 residues. The V and J ends lost 4 bases and 4 bases, in that order; junction bases with no gene match: 7. As to time point: persistent/refractory GD, antithyroid drugs over 5 years with positive TRAb. With RNA extracted from PBMCs as input, the TCR library was made. Relying on iRepertoire HTBI primers and Arm-PCR of CDR3 regions, the team built TCR beta libraries. TCRdb re-called the multiplex PCR reads with MiXCR, one entry per CDR3 protein. The sample has about 470,000 distinct CDR3 sequences; approximately 21% are singletons. This clonotype has ten or more counts.

The chain is built from TRBV5-6 and TRBJ2-5, with TRBD1 matching over 10 bases. This TCR was sampled from a female donor with Graves disease. This specimen consisted of peripheral blood mononuclear cells (PBMCs), obtained when the disease was refractory, from a patient treated with antithyroid drugs. The CDR3 sequence: CASSHGTGVGETQYF. CDR3 nucleotides: TGTGCCAGCAGCCACGGGACAGGGGTTGGAGAGACCCAGTACTTC.